The source of this TCR beta chain is a study of T cell responses to AZD1222 COVID-19 vaccine. Whole-study findings and limits: Without day 14 samples, only post-peak T cell repertoires were studied. White British people made up most donors, females outnumbered males, and clonal diversity was possibly underestimated. CD4 TCRs linked to vaccination spanned spike, dominating at 160-218 and 743-854. AZD1222 recipients seropositive at baseline numbered only six or seven.

The repertoire was sequenced with immunoSEQ multiplex PCR; TCRdb's copy has only in-frame clones and lacks some. The table lists approximately 150,000 clones, approximately 90% of them singletons. The CDR3 is made up of 16 amino acids. Losses at the gene ends were 0 bases for V and 1 base for J; bases not matched to a gene: 2. Per germline, CDR1 SGHVS and CDR2 FQNEAQ. This clone showed up just once. The antigen remains undetermined. The rearrangement links TRBV7-8 to TRBJ2-5; 10 bases agree with TRBD2. This receptor was obtained from an adult who received the AZD1222 COVID-19 vaccine. The sequencing used peripheral blood, collected 28 days after the second AZD1222 dose. For the CDR3, the DNA is TGTGCCAGCAGCTTAGCACCTAGCGGGAGCCAAGAGACCCAGTACTTC. It translates to CASSLAPSGSQETQYF. The full variable domain, in which reference TRBV7-8 and TRBJ2-5 provide the parts outside the CDR3, is GAGVSQSPRYKVAKRGQDVALRCDPISGHVSLFWYQQALGQGPEFLTYFQNEAQLDKSGLPSDRFFAERPEGSVSTLKIQRTQQEDSAVYLCASSLAPSGSQETQYFGPGTRLLVL.